A single sample is the source of the 22 T cell receptor beta chains below, sequenced in a study of PD-L1 blockade in urothelial cancer. This table comes from immunoSEQ multiplex PCR, and its TCRdb copy is limited to in-frame clones, with some not included. The table includes about 81,000 clones, around four fifths detected once. Documented time point: pretreatment peripheral blood. Sequencing used PBMCs, obtained around atezolizumab (anti-PD-L1) treatment. The receptors stem from a man aged 40-55 years with urothelial cancer.

V and J are TRBV6-4 and TRBJ1-2, with 9 bases matching TRBD1. Per the germline V gene, CDR1 is MRHNA and CDR2 is SNTAGT. With V trimmed by 6 bases and J by 5 bases, 10 bases remained unmatched. This CDR3 is built from 15 residues. CDR3 DNA: TGTGCCAGCAGAACCGGGACAGGGCGGGAGTATGGCTACACCTTC. It translates to CASRTGTGREYGYTF.

The CDR3 DNA reads TGTGCCAGCAGCGTAGGAGTGGGCACAGATACGCAGTATTTT. It encodes CASSVGVGTDTQYF. The chain joins TRBV9 to TRBJ2-3, with D uncertain. Germline V CDR1 and CDR2: SGDLS, YYNGEE. Trimming pared 0 bases from V and 1 base from J, leaving 6 bases between. This CDR3 comprises 14 residues.

CDR3 sequence: CASSYRLAGGQFTDTQYF. DNA for the CDR3: TGTGCCAGCAGCTACCGACTAGCGGGAGGGCAGTTCACAGATACGCAGTATTTT. J is TRBJ2-3 and V is TRBV5-5, with 14 nucleotides matching TRBD2. Germline V gene sequence: CDR1 SGHKS, CDR2 YYEKEE (reference sequence). Germline trimming cut 3 bases from V and 2 bases from J; bases unmatched to any gene: 8. The CDR3 is made up of 18 amino acids.

This clone occurred a few times. The V call is TRBV4-2, the J call TRBJ2-1, with TRBD2 matching 7 bases. From germline, CDR1 is LGHNA and CDR2 YNFKEQ. There are 12 residues in the CDR3. The V and J ends lost 1 base and 12 bases, in that order; junction bases with no gene match: 3. CDR3 sequence reads: CASSQGGLPQFF. The CDR3 nucleotides read TGTGCCAGCAGCCAAGGGGGACTACCGCAGTTCTTC.

J is TRBJ1-1 and V is TRBV30, with 7 bases identical to TRBD1. Trimming took 4 bases from V and 6 from J; bases not matched to a gene: 5. The CDR3 runs to 12 residues. Germline V gene lookup returns CDR1 GTSNPN and CDR2 SVGIG (reference sequence). For the CDR3, the DNA is TGTGCCTGGACGACAGGGCGGCCTGAAGCTTTCTTT. This gives the protein CAWTTGRPEAFF. Full variable domain (missing parts from reference TRBV30 and TRBJ1-1): SQTIHQWPATLVQPVGSPLSLECTVEGTSNPNLYWYRQAAGRGLQLLFYSVGIGQISSEVPQNLSASRPQDRQFILSSKKLLLSDSGFYLCAWTTGRPEAFFGQGTRLTVV.

V and J are TRBV19 and TRBJ2-2; 9 positions match TRBD2. J was trimmed by 4 bases and V by 1 base; bases with no gene match: 4. Per germline, CDR1 LNHDA and CDR2 SQIVND (reference sequence). The CDR3 is 16 residues long. The CDR3 region has the DNA TGTGCCAGTAGTATAGTGACAGCGGGAGGCACCGGGGAGCTGTTTTTT. This sequence encodes CASSIVTAGGTGELFF. The whole variable domain, remainder taken from reference TRBV19 and TRBJ2-2, is DGGITQSPKYLFRKEGQNVTLSCEQNLNHDAMYWYRQDPGQGLRLIYYSQIVNDFQKGDIAEGYSVSREKKESFPLTVTSAQKNPTAFYLCASSIVTAGGTGELFFGEGSRLTVL.

The CDR3 loop reads CASSLMGQGYQPQHF. The CDR3 DNA is TGTGCCAGCAGTTTAATGGGACAGGGTTATCAGCCCCAGCATTTT. V and J are TRBV28 and TRBJ1-5, with 9 bases lining up with TRBD1. The germline gives CDR1 MDHEN, CDR2 SYDVKM. The CDR3 runs 15 residues. Trimming took 2 bases from V and 5 from J; bases not matched to a gene: 4.

This chain joins TRBV7-2 and TRBJ1-5, with 7 bases aligning to TRBD1. This CDR3 has 16 amino acids. Germline CDR1 is SGHTA and CDR2 is FQGNSA. The V and J ends lost 2 bases and 2 bases, in that order; junction bases with no gene match: 6. The CDR3 spells CASSLRRGQGNQPQHF. The CDR3 nucleotides read TGTGCCAGCAGCTTAAGGCGTGGACAGGGCAATCAGCCCCAGCATTTT. The variable domain in full, with the rest retrieved from reference TRBV7-2 and TRBJ1-5, is GAGVSQSPSNKVTEKGKDVELRCDPISGHTALYWYRQSLGQGLEFLIYFQGNSAPDKSGLPSDRFSAERTGGSVSTLTIQRTQQEDSAVYLCASSLRRGQGNQPQHFGDGTRLSIL.

This chain joins TRBV18 and TRBJ1-4; 10 bases match TRBD1. Germline CDR1 and CDR2: KGHSH and LQKENI. The CDR3 has 14 amino acids. The J segment lost 8 bases and the V segment lost 3 bases, leaving 3 bases of the junction unmatched. CDR3 bases: TGTGCCAGCTCACCGGACAGGGGGGGAGAAAAACTGTTTTTT. It specifies CASSPDRGGEKLFF.

The table lists this clone with a count of one. The gene calls are TRBV30 and TRBJ1-3; D is unclear. Trimming shortened V by 0 bases and J by 0 bases, and 9 bases separated the two germline ends. Germline assignment: CDR1 GTSNPN and CDR2 SVGIG (reference sequence). The CDR3 sequence is 15 residues long. The DNA of the CDR3 is TGTGCCTGGAGTGTAAGGCGCGGCTCTGGAAACACCATATATTTT. Its protein product is CAWSVRRGSGNTIYF.

The sample holds one count of this clone. The V gene is TRBV30, the J gene TRBJ1-2, with a possible D match to TRBD1 (5 bases). CDR3 size: 13 residues. Germline loops: CDR1 GTSNPN, CDR2 SVGIG (reference sequence). The V gene lost 7 bases and the J gene lost 3 bases, with 15 bases spanning the gap. The CDR3 is CASPQRGHYGYTF. In DNA form, the CDR3 reads TGTGCCTCCCCCCAAAGGGGCCACTATGGCTACACCTTC.

This clone was detected once. The chain has TRBV19 and TRBJ2-2; weak D call: TRBD1 (5 bases). CDR1 and CDR2 from the germline V gene are LNHDA and SQIVND (reference sequence). This CDR3 comprises 14 residues. Trimming removed 3 bases at V and 4 bases at J, with 9 bases between. The CDR3 DNA is TGTGCCAGTAGTATGACAGTCCCCACCGGGGAGCTGTTTTTT. It codes for CASSMTVPTGELFF.

V usage is TRBV28 and J usage is TRBJ2-6, with 7 bases identical to TRBD1. Per germline, CDR1 MDHEN and CDR2 SYDVKM. The trim removed 5 bases at V and 13 bases at J, leaving 8 bases unmatched. The CDR3 loop spans 13 amino acids. The CDR3 sequence is CASSQLGGLVLTF. The CDR3 coding sequence is TGTGCCAGCAGTCAGTTAGGGGGCCTAGTCCTGACTTTC.

The chain is built from TRBV7-9 and TRBJ2-7; 11 nucleotides agree with TRBD2. CDR1 and CDR2 from the germline V gene are SEHNR and FQNEAQ (reference sequence). The junction had 12 bases not matched to a gene; V was cut back by 5 bases and J by 0 bases. This CDR3 spans 18 amino acids. As DNA, the CDR3 is TGTGCCAGCAGCCCTATTGGACTAGCGGGCCACCCCTCCTACGAGCAGTACTTC. Translated, it gives CASSPIGLAGHPSYEQYF.

The chain uses TRBV27 and TRBJ1-2; TRBD1 matches 7 bases. The CDR3 spans 13 residues. CDR1 MNHEY and CDR2 SMNVEV come from the germline V gene (reference sequence). Trimming took 8 bases from V and 8 from J; bases not matched to a gene: 11. The CDR3 region has the DNA TGTGCCAGCGGAATACCCAGGGGGAACGGCTACACCTTC. It translates to CASGIPRGNGYTF.

The chain is built from TRBV28 and TRBJ2-1; no firm D call. The CDR3 totals 15 residues. The germline gives CDR1 MDHEN, CDR2 SYDVKM. The germline V and J ends were trimmed by 3 bases and 3 bases, with 12 bases remaining between them. Here the CDR3 reads CASSFLAQRYNEQFF. The CDR3 bases are TGTGCCAGCAGTTTTTTGGCCCAACGCTACAATGAGCAGTTCTTC.

The chain joins TRBV2 to TRBJ2-2, with 9 positions matching TRBD2. The germline V gene encodes CDR1 SNHLY and CDR2 FYNNEI. The CDR3 runs 15 residues. V shed 8 bases, J shed 7 bases, and the junction held 11 bases outside the gene matches. CDR3 DNA: TGTGCCAGCCTGGAAGGCGGGAGGGCGGTCGGGGAGCTGTTTTTT. It translates to CASLEGGRAVGELFF.

The chain has TRBV28 and TRBJ1-1, with D hard to call. Trimming cost V 3 bases and J 7 bases, with 18 bases left between them. CDR1 and CDR2 (germline): MDHEN, SYDVKM. CDR3 length: 15 amino acids. The CDR3 DNA sequence: TGTGCCAGCAGTTTTGGCCTCGGGATCCCCGGTGAAGCTTTCTTT. It yields the protein CASSFGLGIPGEAFF.

This clone has just a few counts. Other DNA sequences in the sample encode the same CDR3. The V gene is TRBV30, the J gene TRBJ1-5, with 7 bases identical to TRBD1. Per the germline V gene, CDR1 is GTSNPN and CDR2 is SVGIG (reference sequence). Trimming at V came to 5 bases and at J to 7 bases, leaving 8 bases not matched to a gene. This CDR3 is 13 amino acids long. CDR3 in amino acids: CAWSTGLEQPQHF. CDR3 sequence (DNA): TGTGCCTGGTCGACAGGGCTAGAACAGCCCCAGCATTTT.

As to this clone: The sample holds other DNA sequences that translate to the same CDR3. The V gene is TRBV9, the J gene TRBJ2-2; 9 bases agree with TRBD1. This CDR3 has 15 amino acids. Germline V lookup: CDR1 SGDLS, CDR2 YYNGEE. J gave up 5 bases and V 3 bases, and 5 bases lay outside the gene matches. The CDR3 sequence is CASSGGQGRTGELFF. The CDR3 DNA sequence: TGTGCCAGCAGCGGCGGACAGGGGCGAACCGGGGAGCTGTTTTTT.

This clone came up once. V gene TRBV11-2 combines with J gene TRBJ2-7; D might be TRBD2 (6 bases). Trimming took off 2 bases at V and 2 bases at J, with 13 bases between the two ends. The CDR3 loop spans 15 amino acids. Germline CDR1 is SGHAT and CDR2 is FQNNGV. The CDR3 region is CASSLWRDPPYEQYF. The CDR3 DNA sequence: TGTGCCAGCAGCTTATGGAGGGATCCCCCCTACGAGCAGTACTTC.

This chain uses TRBV19 with TRBJ2-7, with TRBD1 as a possible D gene (6 bases). The germline V gene has CDR1 LNHDA and CDR2 SQIVND (reference sequence). The CDR3 covers 14 residues. V lost 7 bases to trimming and J lost 3 bases, with 16 bases between them. The CDR3 loop is CASTPDSSFYEQYF. In DNA, the CDR3 is TGTGCCAGTACTCCGGACAGCAGCTTCTACGAGCAGTACTTC.